The 25 T cell receptor beta chains below were found in one sample sequenced in a study of CD8 T cells in ankylosing spondylitis. Study-wide points: Apparently characteristic of ankylosing spondylitis blood was a TCR beta motif (eight highly homologous variants).

From the 5' RACE reads, TCRdb called clonotypes with MiXCR, one entry per CDR3 protein. Of roughly 370,000 distinct CDR3 sequences listed, around 24% are singletons. These receptors' antigens are unknown. Source material: blood, either unsorted or a sorted T cell fraction (not recorded which). All receptors come from a male donor with ankylosing spondylitis.

The table lists this clonotype with many counts. CDR3 loop: CASSLVGGYSYNEQFF. The CDR3 bases are TGCGCCAGCAGCTTGGTAGGCGGATACTCCTACAATGAGCAGTTCTTC. The chain links TRBV5-1 to TRBJ2-1; D is ambiguous. The CDR3 loop spans 16 amino acids. Germline-derived CDR1 and CDR2 are SGHRS and YFSETQ. The V gene lost 0 bases and the J gene lost 0 bases, with 10 bases spanning the gap.

A few counts support this clonotype. This chain connects TRBV6-1 to TRBJ2-7; D is possibly TRBD1 (6 bases). V was clipped by 7 bases and J by 1 base, with 11 bases between them. Germline CDR1 MNHNS, CDR2 SASEGT. CDR3 size: 13 residues. The CDR3 protein is CASKSGQSYEQYF. In DNA, the CDR3 is TGTGCCAGCAAATCGGGACAATCCTACGAGCAGTACTTC.

This clonotype occurred a few times. The chain joins TRBV15 to TRBJ1-4; weak D call: TRBD1 (5 bases). The V end was cut by 3 bases, the J end by 10 bases, with 15 bases between. Germline assignment: CDR1 LNHNV and CDR2 YYDKDF (reference sequence). This CDR3 comprises 14 residues. CDR3 nucleotide sequence: TGTGCCACCAGCAGGGACCCCCGGCAGGGAAAACTGTTTTTT. Translating gives CATSRDPRQGKLFF.

This clonotype has only one observation. The chain has TRBV7-9 and TRBJ2-7; a possible D gene is TRBD1 (5 bases). The CDR3 sequence is 15 residues long. The V and J ends lost 1 base and 3 bases respectively, with 13 bases between them. Germline V CDR1 and CDR2: SEHNR, FQNEAQ (reference sequence). Here the CDR3 DNA reads TGTGCCAGCAGCTTAGTTCAGGGTATAGTCTACGAGCAGTACTTC. Translation gives CASSLVQGIVYEQYF.

This chain links TRBV7-2 with TRBJ2-5, with unresolved D. Germline V gene lookup returns CDR1 SGHTA and CDR2 FQGNSA. With 1 base removed from V and 6 bases from J, the gap between germline ends came to 12 bases. The CDR3 loop spans 14 amino acids. This chain's CDR3 is CASSLDPGLKTQYF. CDR3 bases: TGTGCCAGCAGCTTAGATCCGGGCTTAAAGACCCAGTACTTC. The entire variable domain, with the rest obtained from reference TRBV7-2 and TRBJ2-5, is as follows: GAGVSQSPSNKVTEKGKDVELRCDPISGHTALYWYRQSLGQGLEFLIYFQGNSAPDKSGLPSDRFSAERTGGSVSTLTIQRTQQEDSAVYLCASSLDPGLKTQYFGPGTRLLVL.

The chain couples TRBV6-7 to TRBJ2-3; D unresolved. TRBV6-7 is designated an ORF whose function remains uncertain. V gave up 7 bases and J gave up 1 base, with 9 bases separating them. CDR3 length: 13 residues. The CDR3 DNA sequence: TGTGCCAGCAAGCACCTTTGCACAGATACGCAGTATTTT. It is translated as CASKHLCTDTQYF.

This clonotype appeared a single time. V gene TRBV6-2 or TRBV6-3 combines with J gene TRBJ2-1; no definite D call. Germline CDR1 MNHEY, CDR2 SVGEGT. This CDR3 comprises 13 residues. Deletions cut 6 bases from V and 9 bases from J, with 15 bases between. CDR3 in amino acids: CASSPAPQSEQFF. The DNA of the CDR3 is TGTGCCAGCAGCCCCGCGCCCCAGAGTGAGCAGTTCTTC.

This chain uses TRBV5-1 with TRBJ2-5, with 12 nucleotides matching TRBD2. Germline values: CDR1 SGHRS, CDR2 YFSETQ. This CDR3 is 15 amino acids long. J gave up 5 bases and V 4 bases, and 6 bases lay outside the gene matches. CDR3 DNA: TGCGCCAGCAGCCTACTAGCGGGAGGACACGAGACCCAGTACTTC. Translated: CASSLLAGGHETQYF.

This clonotype has more than one count but fewer than ten. V and J are TRBV25-1 and TRBJ2-1, with TRBD2 identical over 13 bases. The CDR3 extends over 17 amino acids. With 3 bases clipped from V and 9 bases from J, the junction kept 11 bases outside the gene matches. From germline, CDR1 is MGHDK and CDR2 SYGVNS. CDR3 coding DNA: TGTGCCAGCAGTGACACCAAGACTAGCGGGAGGCCTCTTGAGCAGTTCTTC. Its protein is CASSDTKTSGRPLEQFF.

The V call is TRBV6-2 or TRBV6-3, the J call TRBJ1-5, with D hard to call. The V gene's germline CDR1 is MNHEY and CDR2 SVGEGT. This CDR3 spans 15 amino acids. The V end lost 2 bases, the J end lost 0 bases, and 8 bases lay between the germline ends. CDR3: CASSYSRYSNQPQHF. CDR3 sequence (DNA): TGTGCCAGCAGTTACAGCAGATATAGCAATCAGCCCCAGCATTTT.

In its sample, this clonotype was seen a few times. This CDR3 reads CASSLNRASTEAFF. For the CDR3, the DNA is TGTGCCAGCAGTTTAAACAGGGCTTCCACTGAAGCTTTCTTT. The chain carries TRBV12-3 or TRBV12-4 and TRBJ1-1, with a tentative D call TRBD1 (6 bases). The CDR3 contains 14 residues. V shed 2 bases and J shed 4 bases, with 11 bases lying between them.

The CDR3 is CASSLRRGAYNEQFF. The CDR3 DNA follows: TGCGCCAGCAGCTTGCGGAGGGGCGCCTACAATGAGCAGTTCTTC. The chain carries TRBV5-1 and TRBJ2-1; maybe TRBD2 (6 bases). The V gene's germline CDR1 is SGHRS and CDR2 YFSETQ. Trimming took off 1 base at V and 2 bases at J, with 10 bases between the two ends. The CDR3 loop spans 15 amino acids.

The chain has TRBV10-3 and TRBJ2-1; 8 bases align to TRBD1. From germline, CDR1 is ENHRY and CDR2 SYGVKD. This CDR3 has 13 residues. J lost 8 bases, V lost 3 bases, and 3 bases had no gene match. For the CDR3, the DNA is TGTGCCATCAGTGACAGGGGGCTGGATGAGCAGTTCTTC. As protein: CAISDRGLDEQFF.

This sequence joins TRBV6-1 and TRBJ2-3, with TRBD2 matching over 9 bases. V was clipped by 3 bases and J by 6 bases; unmatched bases: 16. The CDR3 is made up of 18 amino acids. Germline V gene data show CDR1 as MNHNS and CDR2 as SASEGT. CDR3 in amino acids: CASSDKVAGVIIRDTQYF. In DNA form, the CDR3 reads TGTGCCAGCAGTGATAAGGTAGCGGGAGTAATTATAAGGGATACGCAGTATTTT.

This chain links TRBV14 with TRBJ2-3; possibly TRBD1 for D (5 bases). Germline V lookup: CDR1 SGHDN, CDR2 FVKESK. V lost 2 bases and J lost 0, with 9 bases in between. The CDR3 spans 15 residues. The CDR3 region has the DNA TGTGCCAGCAGCCAATTCGACAGCAGCACAGATACGCAGTATTTT. Its protein is CASSQFDSSTDTQYF.

The chain employs TRBV6-1 and TRBJ2-5; 10 positions match TRBD2. CDR1 MNHNS and CDR2 SASEGT come from the germline V gene. V lost 4 bases to trimming and J lost 2 bases; unmatched junction nucleotides: 7. The CDR3 extends over 16 amino acids. The CDR3 DNA sequence: TGTGCCAGCAGTGTGATAGCGGGAGGCTCACAAGAGACCCAGTACTTC. Amino acid sequence: CASSVIAGGSQETQYF.

V is TRBV18 and J is TRBJ1-1; no firm D call. With 8 bases removed from V and 0 bases from J, the gap between germline ends came to 13 bases. Germline V gene sequence: CDR1 KGHSH, CDR2 LQKENI. The CDR3 covers 14 residues. The CDR3 nucleotides read TGTGCCAGCCCAAGGGAGTCTCTGAACACTGAAGCTTTCTTT. Its protein product is CASPRESLNTEAFF.

There are a few counts of this clonotype. J is TRBJ2-7 and V is TRBV2, with 9 bases lining up with TRBD1. Looked up from germline, CDR1 is SNHLY and CDR2 is FYNNEI. The length of the CDR3 is 16 residues. V dropped 3 bases and J dropped 3; count of bases not matched to a gene: 9. In nucleotides, the CDR3 is TGTGCCAGCAGTGACCTCCTAACAGGGGGCGGCTACGAGCAGTACTTC. This codes for CASSDLLTGGGYEQYF.

The J gene is TRBJ1-4, the V gene TRBV27, with 7 bases lining up with TRBD1. The CDR3 is 15 amino acids. The germline gives CDR1 MNHEY, CDR2 SMNVEV (reference sequence). V was pared by 10 bases and J by 0 bases, with 8 bases of the junction left unmatched. CDR3 region: CAIRPTGATNEKLFF. The CDR3 nucleotides read TGTGCCATTCGACCCACAGGGGCAACTAATGAAAAACTGTTTTTT.

The sample holds many counts of this clonotype. The chain recombines TRBV29-1 with TRBJ1-1; D is ambiguous. Trimming removed 4 bases at V and 7 bases at J, with 19 bases between. The CDR3 has 14 residues. Germline assignment: CDR1 SQVTM and CDR2 ANQGSEA. The CDR3 nucleotides are TGCAGCGTTGTCGTTAGGACCGGAGTATATGAAGCTTTCTTT. This codes for CSVVVRTGVYEAFF.

This clonotype was seen a few times. The chain recombines TRBV4-1 with TRBJ1-5; TRBD1 might be the D (6 bases). CDR3 length: 19 amino acids. V was trimmed by 0 bases and J by 4 bases, leaving 22 bases between them. CDR1 MGHRA and CDR2 YSYEKL come from the germline V gene. CDR3 nucleotide sequence: TGCGCCAGCAGCCAAGATCTCCAGACAGGTCTTTTACGAAATCAGCCCCAGCATTTT. Translation gives CASSQDLQTGLLRNQPQHF.

This rearrangement joins TRBV20-1 to TRBJ1-5; D remains ambiguous. The CDR3 covers 14 residues. Germline-derived CDR1 and CDR2 are DFQATT and SNEGSKA (reference sequence). The V end lost 1 base, the J end lost 2 bases, and 9 bases lay between the germline ends. CDR3 coding DNA: TGCAGTGCTAGAGGAGGAGTAGGCAATCAGCCCCAGCATTTT. This translates into CSARGGVGNQPQHF.

The sample holds a few counts of this clonotype. V and J are TRBV3-1 and TRBJ1-1, with D unclear. The germline gives CDR1 LGHDT, CDR2 YNNKEL (reference sequence). The CDR3 runs 13 residues. Trimming stripped 1 base from V and 4 bases from J, with 7 bases between. The chain's CDR3 is CASSQVAGTEAFF. CDR3 DNA: TGTGCCAGCAGCCAAGTCGCAGGCACTGAAGCTTTCTTT.

The CDR3: CASRSAGAGYGYTF. The CDR3 DNA reads TGTGCCAGCAGATCAGCTGGAGCGGGCTATGGCTACACCTTC. The chain combines TRBV11-2 with TRBJ1-2; no clear D. V was clipped by 6 bases and J by 4 bases, with 15 bases between them. The germline gives CDR1 SGHAT, CDR2 FQNNGV. The CDR3 contains 14 residues.

In this sample, this clonotype turned up a few times. The chain recombines TRBV6-5 with TRBJ2-7, with D possibly TRBD1 on 5 matching bases. CDR3 length: 15 amino acids. Germline CDR1 is MNHEY and CDR2 is SVGAGI. Trimming took off 6 bases at V and 6 bases at J, with 21 bases between the two ends. The CDR3 DNA follows: TGTGCCAGCAGCTACAGGCCTAACGGAGACTCCGAGCAGTACTTC. Its translation is CASSYRPNGDSEQYF.